This record covers a single T cell receptor beta chain. The data stem from a study of blood T cell repertoires in COVID-19. Looking at the study overall: The United States, Italy and Spain were the sources of the acute and convalescent COVID-19 samples.

The germline gives CDR1 MNHNY, CDR2 SVGAGI (reference sequence). The ends were cut back, 11 bases at V and 2 bases at J, with 21 bases in the middle. This CDR3 is built from 16 residues. Seattle's cohort entered during active infection and was followed longitudinally. As originally analysed: Reference gene primer amplification yielded estimated nucleated cell counts. The method was immunoSEQ multiplex PCR; TCRdb's version includes in-frame clones alone and lacks a portion of them. That table furnishes V, J and clone size, whereas the DNA furnished D and trimming. The sample holds around 84,000 clones, approximately 78% seen once.

Sequenced sample: peripheral blood. The receptor was derived from a man aged 60-69 years with COVID-19, enrolled during active disease. The chain carries TRBV6-6 and TRBJ2-2; perhaps TRBD1 as D (6 bases). The CDR3 loop reads CAACPRQQGNTGELFF. As DNA, the CDR3 is TGTGCCGCGTGTCCGAGACAACAGGGAAACACCGGGGAGCTGTTTTTT.